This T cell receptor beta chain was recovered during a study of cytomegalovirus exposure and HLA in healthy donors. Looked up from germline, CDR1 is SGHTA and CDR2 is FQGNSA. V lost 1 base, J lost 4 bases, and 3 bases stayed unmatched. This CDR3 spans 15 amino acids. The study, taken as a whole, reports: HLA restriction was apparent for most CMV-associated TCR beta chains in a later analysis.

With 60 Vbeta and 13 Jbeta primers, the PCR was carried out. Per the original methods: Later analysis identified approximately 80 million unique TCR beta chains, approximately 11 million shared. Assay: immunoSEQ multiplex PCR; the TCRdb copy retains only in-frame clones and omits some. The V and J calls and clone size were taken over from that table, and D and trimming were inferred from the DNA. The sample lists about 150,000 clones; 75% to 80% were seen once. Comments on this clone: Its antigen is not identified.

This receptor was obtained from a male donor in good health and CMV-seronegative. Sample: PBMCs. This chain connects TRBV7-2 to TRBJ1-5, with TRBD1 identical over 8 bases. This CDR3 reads CASSLGTGRNQPQHF. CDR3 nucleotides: TGTGCCAGCAGCTTAGGGACAGGGCGGAATCAGCCCCAGCATTTT.